This entry lists 25 T cell receptor beta chains sequenced from one sample in a study of blood T cell repertoires in COVID-19. Clones were sequenced by immunoSEQ multiplex PCR, and TCRdb holds only the in-frame ones, with some missing. The table shows some 83,000 clones, with 86% occurring only once. Sequenced input: peripheral blood. These receptor sequences come from a man older than 75 in a cohort sampled during active COVID-19.

This clone was seen just once. The V call is TRBV12-3 or TRBV12-4, the J call TRBJ1-5, with 7 bases lining up with TRBD1. The junction had 4 bases not matched to a gene; V was cut back by 7 bases and J by 4 bases. CDR3 length: 13 amino acids. CDR3 sequence: CASKKGQNQPQHF. In DNA, the CDR3 is TGTGCCAGCAAAAAGGGACAGAATCAGCCCCAGCATTTT.

J is TRBJ1-1 and V is TRBV7-8, with D perhaps matching TRBD1 (6 bases). The ends were cut back, 9 bases at V and 0 bases at J, with 26 bases in the middle. Germline CDR1 SGHVS, CDR2 FQNEAQ. The CDR3 contains 18 residues. The CDR3 nucleotides read TGTGCCAGTCTGGTACGTCGGGGGGGGCACCACATGAACACTGAAGCTTTCTTT. It encodes CASLVRRGGHHMNTEAFF.

The chain joins TRBV6-4 to TRBJ2-7; D possibly corresponds to TRBD1 (5 bases). The V gene lost 5 bases and the J gene lost 3 bases, with 11 bases spanning the gap. The CDR3 sequence is 13 residues long. CDR1 is MRHNA and CDR2 is SNTAGT in the germline V gene. The CDR3: CASSYGRDYEQYF. The CDR3 coding sequence is TGTGCCAGCAGTTACGGCAGGGACTACGAGCAGTACTTC.

This clone was seen only once. This chain joins TRBV29-1 and TRBJ1-2; D gene unclear. This CDR3 region has 14 residues. V was cut by 0 bases and J by 8 bases, with 16 bases left in between. Per the germline V gene, CDR1 is SQVTM and CDR2 is ANQGSEA. CDR3 DNA: TGCAGCGTTGAAGATCGCGACTCTAAAGCGGGCTACACCTTC. This sequence encodes CSVEDRDSKAGYTF.

The chain links TRBV24-1 to TRBJ2-1, with 7 bases aligning to TRBD1. Germline CDR1 KGHDR, CDR2 SFDVKD. The CDR3 has 15 amino acids. With V trimmed by 5 bases and J by 2 bases, 5 bases remained unmatched. CDR3 bases: TGTGCCACCAGTGGGGACAGTAGTACCTACAATGAGCAGTTCTTC. Protein: CATSGDSSTYNEQFF.

This chain uses TRBV3-1 (or the pseudogene TRBV3-2) with TRBJ2-1; tentative D call: TRBD2 (7 bases). The V gene's germline CDR1 is LGHDT and CDR2 YNNKEL (reference sequence). The V end lost 10 bases, the J end lost 5 bases, and 15 bases lay between the germline ends. This CDR3 region has 13 residues. CDR3 coding DNA: TGTGCCACCTCGACGGGGGGCCACAATGAGCAGTTCTTC. It encodes CATSTGGHNEQFF.

J is TRBJ1-5 and V is TRBV6-2 or TRBV6-3; 11 bases are a match to TRBD1. V gave up 2 bases and J gave up 5 bases; unmatched junction bases: 11. The CDR3 runs to 18 residues. Germline-derived CDR1 and CDR2 are MNHEY and SVGEGT. The CDR3, as DNA: TGTGCCAGCAGTTACGAAACAGGACAGGGGGCTTTTGATCAGCCCCAGCATTTT. Its protein is CASSYETGQGAFDQPQHF.

The chain employs TRBV28 and TRBJ1-3; D might be TRBD1 (5 bases). The CDR3 spans 16 residues. V gave up 7 bases and J gave up 8 bases, with 24 bases separating them. The germline V gene has CDR1 MDHEN and CDR2 SYDVKM. The CDR3 region is CASNPPGVGNDDTIYF. As DNA, the CDR3 is TGTGCCAGCAACCCTCCGGGGGTAGGGAATGATGACACCATATATTTT. Looking up the rest from reference TRBV28 and TRBJ1-3 gives the full variable domain: DVKVTQSSRYLVKRTGEKVFLECVQDMDHENMFWYRQDPGLGLRLIYFSYDVKMKEKGDIPEGYSVSREKKERFSLILESASTNQTSMYLCASNPPGVGNDDTIYFGEGSWLTVV.

The V gene is TRBV9, the J gene TRBJ2-5, with 10 bases identical to TRBD1. The CDR3 has 14 residues. CDR1 is SGDLS, CDR2 YYNGEE, per germline. The trim removed 3 bases at V and 7 bases at J, leaving 6 bases unmatched. CDR3 sequence: CASSGRQGAGTQYF. CDR3 DNA sequence: TGTGCCAGCAGCGGACGACAGGGGGCCGGGACCCAGTACTTC. The full variable domain, in which reference TRBV9 and TRBJ2-5 provide the parts outside the CDR3, is DSGVTQTPKHLITATGQRVTLRCSPRSGDLSVYWYQQSLDQGLQFLIQYYNGEERAKGNILERFSAQQFPDLHSELNLSSLELGDSALYFCASSGRQGAGTQYFGPGTRLLVL.

The chain joins TRBV5-1 to TRBJ2-6; D might be TRBD1 (6 bases). The germline CDR1 and CDR2 sequences are SGHRS and YFSETQ. Trimming stripped 5 bases from V and 2 bases from J, with 14 bases between. The length of the CDR3 is 16 residues. The CDR3 region is CASRPPSGAGANVLTF. CDR3 bases: TGCGCCAGCAGACCTCCATCAGGGGCTGGGGCCAACGTCCTGACTTTC.

The rearrangement links TRBV24-1 to TRBJ2-3; 12 bases are shared with TRBD1. The CDR3 is 17 amino acids. With 3 bases clipped from V and 5 bases from J, the junction kept 8 bases outside the gene matches. The germline CDR1 and CDR2 sequences are KGHDR and SFDVKD. This CDR3 reads CATSDHSGQGAQDTQYF. The CDR3 bases are TGTGCCACCAGTGATCACTCGGGACAGGGGGCCCAAGATACGCAGTATTTT.

The V call is TRBV27, the J call TRBJ2-1, with 9 bases lining up with TRBD2. Germline CDR1 is MNHEY and CDR2 is SMNVEV (reference sequence). The length of the CDR3 is 15 residues. Trimming cost V 2 bases and J 5 bases; bases outside gene matches: 4. In DNA form, the CDR3 reads TGTGCCAGCAGTTTAGCGGGGGGGGCGAACAATGAGCAGTTCTTC. Translating it yields CASSLAGGANNEQFF.

This chain joins TRBV5-1 and TRBJ2-1, with TRBD2 matching 7 bases. In germline, CDR1 is SGHRS, CDR2 YFSETQ. This CDR3 is 17 amino acids long. The trim removed 0 bases at V and 9 bases at J, leaving 15 bases unmatched. CDR3 bases: TGCGCCAGCAGCTTGGCTAGCGGCCGCCGAGGGTTGGGTGAGCAGTTCTTC. The encoded protein is CASSLASGRRGLGEQFF.

In its sample, this clone was seen once. This chain links TRBV2 with TRBJ2-5; 9 bases are shared with TRBD2. The CDR3 runs to 16 residues. In germline, CDR1 is SNHLY, CDR2 FYNNEI. Germline trimming cut 1 base from V and 2 bases from J; bases unmatched to any gene: 5. CDR3 in DNA: TGTGCCAGCAGTGAAGAGGCGGGGGGGCGTCAAGAGACCCAGTACTTC. Its protein product is CASSEEAGGRQETQYF.

This chain connects TRBV18 to TRBJ1-1; D remains unclear. The V gene lost 4 bases and the J gene lost 3 bases, with 9 bases spanning the gap. The CDR3 is 13 amino acids. The germline V gene encodes CDR1 KGHSH and CDR2 LQKENI. DNA of the CDR3: TGTGCCAGCTCACTAGCCGAGGACACTGAAGCTTTCTTT. Protein product: CASSLAEDTEAFF. Supplemented by reference TRBV18 and TRBJ1-1, the full variable domain reads NAGVMQNPRHLVRRRGQEARLRCSPMKGHSHVYWYRQLPEEGLKFMVYLQKENIIDESGMPKERFSAEFPKEGPSILRIQQVVRGDSAAYFCASSLAEDTEAFFGQGTRLTVV.

This clone was seen repeatedly, ten times or more. This sequence joins TRBV19 and TRBJ2-7, with 10 positions matching TRBD1. V lost 5 bases to trimming and J lost 4 bases; unmatched junction nucleotides: 11. The CDR3 is 16 residues long. Germline V gene sequence: CDR1 LNHDA, CDR2 SQIVND (reference sequence). DNA for the CDR3: TGTGCCAGTAGTCCCCGTCGGACAGGGGGGGCATACGAGCAGTACTTC. This sequence encodes CASSPRRTGGAYEQYF.

V gene TRBV12-3 or TRBV12-4 combines with J gene TRBJ2-5; 8 nucleotides match TRBD1. V trimming: 6 bases; J trimming: 4 bases; junction bases outside the gene matches: 4. The CDR3 sequence is 13 residues long. The CDR3 DNA reads TGTGCCAGCAGCCGGGACAGGCGAGAGACCCAGTACTTC. Encoded protein: CASSRDRRETQYF.

The rearrangement links TRBV10-3 to TRBJ2-1, with 9 bases lining up with TRBD2. The CDR3 contains 15 residues. J was trimmed by 6 bases and V by 2 bases; bases with no gene match: 5. Germline CDR1 ENHRY, CDR2 SYGVKD. The CDR3 coding sequence is TGTGCCATCAGTGAGCTGGGCGGGGGGGCCAATGAGCAGTTCTTC. Amino acids: CAISELGGGANEQFF.

The chain joins TRBV7-2 to TRBJ2-5; perhaps TRBD2 as D (6 bases). This CDR3 is built from 14 residues. The V gene lost 4 bases and the J gene lost 1 base, with 10 bases spanning the gap. CDR1 and CDR2 (germline): SGHTA, FQGNSA. CDR3: CASSWRGFQETQYF. The DNA of the CDR3 is TGTGCCAGCAGCTGGAGGGGCTTCCAAGAGACCCAGTACTTC.

The CDR3 nucleotides are TGTGCCAGCAGACCCGACCTAAGCGGGGCCTACGAGCAGTACGTC. It translates to CASRPDLSGAYEQYV. The V and J genes are TRBV7-9 and TRBJ2-7, with 7 nucleotides matching TRBD2. V trimming: 6 bases; J trimming: 2 bases; junction bases outside the gene matches: 10. CDR1 and CDR2 from the germline V gene are SEHNR and FQNEAQ (reference sequence). This CDR3 has 15 amino acids.

This rearrangement joins TRBV12-2 to TRBJ1-5; the table's D call, TRBD1, was not checked against the DNA. TRBV12-2 is recorded as a pseudogene. This CDR3 has 20 amino acids. The CDR3 DNA is TGTGCAAGTCGCTTACCAGAACGGCAGGGAAGGGAAGGCCCGATGGGGCCCCAGCATTTT. Translation: CASRLPERQGREGPMGPQHF.

The CDR3 region has the DNA TGTGCCAGCAGTTACTCGAGGACCTGGGGCCAGCCCCAGCATTTT. It encodes CASSYSRTWGQPQHF. The J gene is TRBJ1-5, the V gene TRBV6-2 or TRBV6-3; D perhaps matches TRBD1 (5 bases). This CDR3 is 15 amino acids long. Germline V lookup: CDR1 MNHEY, CDR2 SVGEGT. The V and J ends lost 0 bases and 7 bases respectively, with 13 bases between them.

This chain uses TRBV7-2 with TRBJ2-3; tentatively, D is TRBD1 (6 bases). The CDR3 spans 15 residues. V was clipped by 5 bases and J by 0 bases, with 12 bases between them. Germline lookup yields CDR1 SGHTA and CDR2 FQGNSA. The CDR3: CASSRGTPSTDTQYF. The CDR3 bases are TGTGCCAGCAGCAGAGGGACACCAAGCACAGATACGCAGTATTTT.

In its sample, this clone was seen once. The chain uses TRBV2 and TRBJ2-5; D is unresolved. V was pared by 6 bases and J by 1 base, with 15 bases between. This CDR3 comprises 15 residues. Per the germline V gene, CDR1 is SNHLY and CDR2 is FYNNEI. The CDR3 coding sequence is TGTGCCAGCAGACCTAAAACGTATGTCCAAGAGACCCAGTACTTC. Encoded protein: CASRPKTYVQETQYF.

The V gene is TRBV6-6, the J gene TRBJ2-5; maybe TRBD2 (6 bases). V lost 5 bases and J lost 8, with 15 bases in between. This CDR3 comprises 13 residues. CDR1 and CDR2 from the germline V gene are MNHNY and SVGAGI (reference sequence). CDR3 DNA sequence: TGTGCCAGCAGTACCGGGACTGGTACTACCCAGTACTTC. This gives the protein CASSTGTGTTQYF.